This TCR beta chain comes out of a study of T-cell memory formation after mild COVID-19. The wider study: Largely donor-specific TCR clusters were found.

Points from the study as a whole: Later expanders leaned CD4+, whereas day 15 to 85 contracting clones were balanced CD4/CD8.

Details on this clonotype: Its target is not known.

Using constant-segment primers, 5'RACE produced TCR alpha and TCR beta cDNA libraries carrying sample barcodes and UMIs. TCRdb re-called the 5' RACE reads through MiXCR, storing one row per CDR3 protein. The table shows hundreds of thousands of distinct CDR3 sequences, with roughly 20% occurring only once. The V end was cut by 0 bases, the J end by 3 bases, with 11 bases between. The CDR3 has 15 amino acids. CDR1 is MNHEY and CDR2 is SVGAGI in the germline V gene. The sequenced sample consisted of PBMCs or a T cell subset sorted from them (not recorded which). The sequence derives from an adult woman who had mild COVID-19 (a few samples of this study predate the infection). Cell type and time point are not known. J is TRBJ1-2 and V is TRBV6-5, with a weak D call TRBD1 (5 bases). CDR3 region: CASSYSGRVYYGYTF. The DNA of the CDR3 is TGTGCCAGCAGTTACTCGGGCAGGGTATACTATGGCTACACCTTC.